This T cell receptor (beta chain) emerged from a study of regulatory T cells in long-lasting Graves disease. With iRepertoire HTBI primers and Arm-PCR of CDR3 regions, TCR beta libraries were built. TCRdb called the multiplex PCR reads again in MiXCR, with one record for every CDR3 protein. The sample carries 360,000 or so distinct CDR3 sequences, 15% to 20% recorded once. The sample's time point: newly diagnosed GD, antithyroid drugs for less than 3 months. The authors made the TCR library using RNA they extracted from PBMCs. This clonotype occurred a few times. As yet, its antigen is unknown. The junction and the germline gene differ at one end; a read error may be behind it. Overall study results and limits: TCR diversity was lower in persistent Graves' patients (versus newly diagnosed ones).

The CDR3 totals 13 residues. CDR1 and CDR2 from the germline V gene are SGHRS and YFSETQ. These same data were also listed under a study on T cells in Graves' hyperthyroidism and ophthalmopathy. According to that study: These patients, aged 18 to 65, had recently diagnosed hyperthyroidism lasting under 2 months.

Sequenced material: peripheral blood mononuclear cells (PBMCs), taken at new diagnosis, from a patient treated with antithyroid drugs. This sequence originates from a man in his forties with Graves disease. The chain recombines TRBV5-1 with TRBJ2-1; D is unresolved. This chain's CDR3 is CASSSDSYSEQFF. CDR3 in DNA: TGCGCCAGCAGCTCTGATAGCTACAGTGAGCAGTTCTTC.